These 26 T cell receptor beta chains share one sample of origin, sequenced in a study of blood T cell repertoires in COVID-19. The table came from immunoSEQ multiplex PCR; TCRdb's copy has only in-frame clones and leaves some out. The top ten hold more than 6.5% of the sample, which has fewer than 200,000 clones, about 78% seen once. Sequencing was carried out using peripheral blood. Receptor source: a woman aged 45-65 years with active or convalescent COVID-19.

This clone was found a few times. The chain is built from TRBV28 and TRBJ2-7; 8 bases are shared with TRBD1. Germline V gene lookup returns CDR1 MDHEN and CDR2 SYDVKM. V trimming: 8 bases; J trimming: 7 bases; junction bases outside the gene matches: 13. The CDR3 loop spans 14 amino acids. The CDR3 nucleotides are TGTGCCAGCCATAGGGCAGGGGGCCTCGAGGAGCAGTACTTC. This encodes CASHRAGGLEEQYF. The variable domain in full, completed from reference TRBV28 and TRBJ2-7, reads DVKVTQSSRYLVKRTGEKVFLECVQDMDHENMFWYRQDPGLGLRLIYFSYDVKMKEKGDIPEGYSVSREKKERFSLILESASTNQTSMYLCASHRAGGLEEQYFGPGTRLTVT.

The genes are TRBV25-1 and TRBJ1-3, with D possibly matching TRBD1 (5 bases). CDR3 length: 14 residues. Between the trimmed V and J ends, which lost 10 bases and 0 bases, there was a span of 13 bases. The germline CDR1 and CDR2 sequences are MGHDK and SYGVNS. As DNA, the CDR3 is TGTGCCACCCTCGACAGCGTCTCTGGAAACACCATATATTTT. Protein sequence: CATLDSVSGNTIYF.

V usage is TRBV30 and J usage is TRBJ2-7; 9 bases map to TRBD1. Germline CDR1 reads GTSNPN; CDR2 reads SVGIG (reference sequence). V shed 4 bases, J shed 6 bases, and the junction held 7 bases outside the gene matches. CDR3 length: 13 amino acids. This CDR3 is CAWNRDRDAEQYF. The CDR3, as DNA: TGTGCCTGGAACCGGGACAGGGATGCCGAGCAGTACTTC.

This clone has only a few counts. This chain joins TRBV6-2 or TRBV6-3 and TRBJ2-5; 7 positions agree with TRBD2. V was pared by 2 bases and J by 5 bases, with 8 bases of the junction left unmatched. The CDR3 covers 15 residues. Germline V gene data show CDR1 as MNHEY and CDR2 as SVGEGT. In nucleotides, the CDR3 is TGTGCCAGCAGTTACGAGGACCTCGGGGGGGAGACCCAGTACTTC. Its protein product is CASSYEDLGGETQYF.

V and J are TRBV30 and TRBJ1-4; the D gene is possibly TRBD1 (6 bases). Looked up from germline, CDR1 is GTSNPN and CDR2 is SVGIG (reference sequence). V gave up 5 bases and J gave up 0 bases, with 7 bases separating them. The CDR3 sequence is 13 residues long. The CDR3 protein is CAWGGSTNEKLFF. CDR3 DNA sequence: TGTGCCTGGGGGGGCTCAACTAATGAAAAACTGTTTTTT.

This clone was seen a single time. The junction departs from the called germline gene at one end, perhaps through a read error. The chain carries TRBV28 and TRBJ1-3; the D gene is possibly TRBD1 (5 bases). In germline, CDR1 is MDHEN, CDR2 SYDVKM. The CDR3 totals 13 residues. As DNA, the CDR3 is TGTGCCAGCAACATCCCGGGGGACTTCCGTGGCGATTTT. Translated: CASNIPGDFRGDF.

V is TRBV19 and J is TRBJ2-1; TRBD1 matches 9 bases. V was clipped by 9 bases and J by 2 bases; unmatched bases: 2. This CDR3 is 13 amino acids long. Per the germline V gene, CDR1 is LNHDA and CDR2 is SQIVND (reference sequence). CDR3 sequence reads: CASGQGPYNEQFF. The CDR3 DNA reads as TGTGCCAGCGGACAGGGGCCCTACAATGAGCAGTTCTTC.

This clone has just a few counts. This chain uses TRBV5-4 with TRBJ1-1; 10 bases map to TRBD1. Trimming took 4 bases from V and 1 from J; bases not matched to a gene: 10. Per germline, CDR1 SGHNT and CDR2 YYREEE (reference sequence). This CDR3 has 17 residues. CDR3 sequence: CASSKDRGDVANTEAFF. CDR3 bases: TGTGCCAGCAGCAAGGACAGGGGGGATGTTGCGAACACTGAAGCTTTCTTT.

This chain uses TRBV5-1 with TRBJ2-3; D is possibly TRBD2 (6 bases). Germline V lookup: CDR1 SGHRS, CDR2 YFSETQ. The germline V and J ends were trimmed by 0 bases and 6 bases, with 14 bases remaining between them. This CDR3 has 15 amino acids. In DNA form, the CDR3 reads TGCGCCAGCAGCTTGGCCGGAGGGGACGTCGATACGCAGTATTTT. It encodes CASSLAGGDVDTQYF.

This clone was seen only a few times. This chain connects TRBV5-1 to TRBJ1-1, with 8 bases aligning to TRBD1. With V trimmed by 4 bases and J by 4 bases, 9 bases remained unmatched. The CDR3 extends over 15 amino acids. The germline V gene has CDR1 SGHRS and CDR2 YFSETQ. The CDR3 coding sequence is TGCGCCAGCAGCCCCGGCAGGGGGCCGGGCACTGAAGCTTTCTTT. Protein sequence: CASSPGRGPGTEAFF.

This chain connects TRBV12-3 or TRBV12-4 to TRBJ1-5; D remains unclear. The CDR3 sequence is 12 residues long. Trimming took off 8 bases at V and 7 bases at J, with 12 bases between the two ends. DNA for the CDR3: TGTGCCAGCGGACTCCGGTCCCAGCCCCAGCATTTT. Residues: CASGLRSQPQHF.

The sample holds one count of this clone. The chain is built from TRBV29-1 and TRBJ2-7, with a possible D match to TRBD1 (5 bases). Germline lookup yields CDR1 SQVTM and CDR2 ANQGSEA. There are 14 residues in the CDR3. Trimming took off 6 bases at V and 0 bases at J, with 15 bases between the two ends. In DNA form, the CDR3 reads TGCAGCGTACGGACAACCTCAAGCTCCTACGAGCAGTACTTC. Its translation is CSVRTTSSSYEQYF.

CDR3 sequence reads: CASSVPTSGGRNEQFF. The CDR3 DNA reads TGTGCCAGCAGTGTACCTACTAGCGGGGGCCGCAATGAGCAGTTCTTC. V usage is TRBV6-1 and J usage is TRBJ2-1; 11 nucleotides line up with TRBD2. From germline, CDR1 is MNHNS and CDR2 SASEGT. Germline trimming cut 4 bases from V and 6 bases from J; bases unmatched to any gene: 8. CDR3 length equals 16 residues.

Ten or more counts support this clone. This chain links TRBV3-1 (or the pseudogene TRBV3-2) with TRBJ2-1, with 7 nucleotides matching TRBD2. The CDR3 is 15 residues long. Germline-derived CDR1 and CDR2 are LGHDT and YNNKEL (reference sequence). The junction had 11 bases not matched to a gene; V was cut back by 4 bases and J by 8 bases. CDR3 sequence: CASSLSSGGHDEQFF. The CDR3 DNA follows: TGTGCCAGCAGCCTGTCTTCGGGGGGTCACGATGAGCAGTTCTTC.

The rearrangement joins TRBV7-5 to TRBJ2-1; whether TRBD2, the table's D call, matches the DNA was not checked. TRBV7-5 is a known pseudogene. The CDR3 consists of 15 residues. The DNA of the CDR3 is TGTGTCAGAAGCTTAGCGCTATCGTCCTACAATGAGCAGTTCTTC. Its translation: CVRSLALSSYNEQFF.

This clone was seen only once. CDR3 in amino acids: CASIGDSRVETQYF. CDR3 coding DNA: TGTGCCAGCATCGGCGACAGCCGAGTAGAGACCCAGTACTTC. The V call is TRBV6-5, the J call TRBJ2-5; D might be TRBD1 (5 bases). In germline, CDR1 is MNHEY, CDR2 SVGAGI. This CDR3 contains 14 residues. Trimming pared 7 bases from V and 4 bases from J, leaving 16 bases between.

The chain recombines TRBV24-1 with TRBJ2-7, with a weak D call TRBD2 (6 bases). This CDR3 spans 12 amino acids. Germline V gene lookup returns CDR1 KGHDR and CDR2 SFDVKD. The V gene lost 8 bases and the J gene lost 4 bases, with 11 bases spanning the gap. CDR3 protein: CATNGSLYEQYF. CDR3 sequence (DNA): TGTGCCACCAACGGGAGTCTGTACGAGCAGTACTTC.

This sequence joins TRBV7-2 and TRBJ2-1; a possible D gene is TRBD1 (5 bases). The CDR3 totals 15 residues. Trimming took off 4 bases at V and 8 bases at J, with 18 bases between the two ends. Germline CDR1 is SGHTA and CDR2 is FQGNSA. This chain's CDR3 is CASSSRQSKYDEQFF. CDR3 DNA: TGTGCCAGCAGCTCTCGACAGTCTAAGTATGATGAGCAGTTCTTC. Supplemented by reference TRBV7-2 and TRBJ2-1, the full variable domain reads GAGVSQSPSNKVTEKGKDVELRCDPISGHTALYWYRQSLGQGLEFLIYFQGNSAPDKSGLPSDRFSAERTGGSVSTLTIQRTQQEDSAVYLCASSSRQSKYDEQFFGPGTRLTVL.

The chain is built from TRBV5-1 and TRBJ2-3; D perhaps matches TRBD1 (5 bases). Trimming took 8 bases from V and 2 from J, leaving 24 bases between them. Germline V gives CDR1 SGHRS, CDR2 YFSETQ. The CDR3 covers 17 residues. The CDR3 nucleotides read TGCGCCAGTTCCCTAGGGGCAGCCACCCTAATCACAGATACGCAGTATTTT. It codes for CASSLGAATLITDTQYF.

This clone was recorded many times. The chain links TRBV2 to TRBJ2-5; 10 nucleotides match TRBD2. The V gene's germline CDR1 is SNHLY and CDR2 FYNNEI. V trimming: 9 bases; J trimming: 5 bases; junction bases outside the gene matches: 12. This CDR3 spans 15 amino acids. For the CDR3, the DNA is TGTGCCAGTACCCAGCGGGGGGGCCTTGGTGAGACCCAGTACTTC. It encodes CASTQRGGLGETQYF.

The gene calls are TRBV24-1 and TRBJ1-2; tentative D call: TRBD1 (5 bases). This CDR3 has 15 amino acids. Trimming took off 2 bases at V and 4 bases at J, with 13 bases between the two ends. CDR1 is KGHDR, CDR2 SFDVKD, per germline. The CDR3 sequence is CATSDSRRQSYGYTF. The CDR3 DNA is TGTGCCACCAGTGATTCCCGGCGACAGAGCTATGGCTACACCTTC.

This clone was detected ten times or more. The J gene is TRBJ1-1, the V gene TRBV15; weak D call: TRBD1 (6 bases). V lost 1 base and J lost 4, with 22 bases in between. The CDR3 is 18 residues long. The germline gives CDR1 LNHNV, CDR2 YYDKDF (reference sequence). The chain's CDR3 is CATSRVVLGARALTEAFF. CDR3 DNA sequence: TGTGCCACCAGCAGAGTGGTTCTGGGGGCCCGGGCTCTCACTGAAGCTTTCTTT.

V is TRBV6-2 or TRBV6-3 and J is TRBJ2-7; no firm D call. Germline V gene lookup returns CDR1 MNHEY and CDR2 SVGEGT. V was clipped by 5 bases and J by 3 bases, with 14 bases between them. CDR3 length equals 14 residues. The CDR3 DNA reads as TGTGCCAGCAGTGCAGCAGGAATAATCTACGAGCAGTACTTC. Translation: CASSAAGIIYEQYF.

The rearrangement links TRBV9 to TRBJ2-7; weak D call: TRBD2 (6 bases). Germline V gives CDR1 SGDLS, CDR2 YYNGEE. The CDR3 has 15 residues. Trimming removed 2 bases at V and 0 bases at J, with 12 bases between. CDR3 coding DNA: TGTGCCAGCAGCGTGTCGGGGGAAAGCTCCTACGAGCAGTACTTC. Amino acid sequence: CASSVSGESSYEQYF.

This clone has just a few counts. This chain uses TRBV27 with TRBJ2-7; the D gene is possibly TRBD2 (5 bases). Germline loops: CDR1 MNHEY, CDR2 SMNVEV (reference sequence). With 6 bases removed from V and 0 bases from J, the gap between germline ends came to 12 bases. CDR3 size: 14 residues. CDR3 residues: CASSRSGFSYEQYF. CDR3 DNA: TGTGCCAGCAGCAGGAGCGGATTCTCCTACGAGCAGTACTTC.

This clone has just one count. This rearrangement joins TRBV6-5 to TRBJ1-1; TRBD1 matches 7 bases. V shed 4 bases and J 5 bases; nucleotides not matched to a gene: 10. The germline gives CDR1 MNHEY, CDR2 SVGAGI. The CDR3 has 15 residues. CDR3 nucleotides: TGTGCCAGCAGTTTAGACAGGGATTTCGGGACTGAAGCTTTCTTT. Translating gives CASSLDRDFGTEAFF.